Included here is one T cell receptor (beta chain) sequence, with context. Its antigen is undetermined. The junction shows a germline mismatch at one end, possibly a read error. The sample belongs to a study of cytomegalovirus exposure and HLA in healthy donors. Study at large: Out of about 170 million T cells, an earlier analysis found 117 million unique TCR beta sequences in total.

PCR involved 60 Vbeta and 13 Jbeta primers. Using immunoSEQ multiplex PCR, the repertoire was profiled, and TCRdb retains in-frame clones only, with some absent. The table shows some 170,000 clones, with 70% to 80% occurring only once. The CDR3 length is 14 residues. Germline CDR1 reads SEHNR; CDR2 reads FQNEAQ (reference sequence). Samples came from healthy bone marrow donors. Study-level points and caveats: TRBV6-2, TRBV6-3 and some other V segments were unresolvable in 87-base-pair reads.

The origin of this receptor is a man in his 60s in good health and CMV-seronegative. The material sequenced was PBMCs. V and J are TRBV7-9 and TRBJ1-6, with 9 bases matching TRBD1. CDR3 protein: CSSSRTGDNSPLHF. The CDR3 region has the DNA TGTTCCAGCAGCCGGACAGGGGATAATTCACCCCTCCACTTT.